This TCR beta chain is drawn from a study of response to subunit inactivated influenza vaccine. Study-level results: Only a handful of new T cells, the authors suggested, are recruited with each seasonal influenza vaccination.

Details on this clonotype: The antigen is undetermined.

One entry per CDR3 protein, called by TCRdb with MiXCR from the RT-PCR reads. The repertoire has 550,000 to 600,000 distinct CDR3 sequences, approximately 10% of them found once; the top ten carry roughly 10%. Germline assignment: CDR1 SGHRS and CDR2 YFSETQ. This CDR3 is 23 amino acids long. Trimming cost V 0 bases and J 0 bases; bases outside gene matches: 20. The starting material was PBMCs from blood, obtained on the day of vaccination. The clonotype originates from a man aged 50 to 59 who received an inactivated influenza vaccine. The V and J genes are TRBV5-1 and TRBJ1-6; 8 bases are a match to TRBD1. The CDR3, as DNA: TGCGCCAGCAGCTTGGCCGGGAAGCTGTTGGGAAGACAGGGGCGCTCCTATAATTCACCCCTCCACTTT. The encoded protein is CASSLAGKLLGRQGRSYNSPLHF. Full variable domain (missing parts from reference TRBV5-1 and TRBJ1-6): KAGVTQTPRYLIKTRGQQVTLSCSPISGHRSVSWYQQTPGQGLQFLFEYFSETQRNKGNFPGRFSGRQFSNSRSEMNVSTLELGDSALYLCASSLAGKLLGRQGRSYNSPLHFGNGTRLTVT.